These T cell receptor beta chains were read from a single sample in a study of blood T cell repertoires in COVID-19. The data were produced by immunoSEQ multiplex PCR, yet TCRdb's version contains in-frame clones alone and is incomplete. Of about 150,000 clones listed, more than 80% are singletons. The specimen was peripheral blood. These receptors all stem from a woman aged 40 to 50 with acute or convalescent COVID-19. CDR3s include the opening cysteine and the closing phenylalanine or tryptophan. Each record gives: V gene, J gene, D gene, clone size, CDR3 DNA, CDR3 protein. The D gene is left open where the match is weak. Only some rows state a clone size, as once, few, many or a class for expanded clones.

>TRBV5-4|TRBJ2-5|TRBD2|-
TGTGCCAGCAGCTTAGTACCGGGACTAGAGGGAGAAGAGACCCAGTACTTC
CASSLVPGLEGEETQYF
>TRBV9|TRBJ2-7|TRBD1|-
TGTGCCAGCAGCGTAGAGGGACAGGGATACGAGCAGTACTTC
CASSVEGQGYEQYF
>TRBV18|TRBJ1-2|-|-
TGTGCCAGCTCACCCCGCTCCGAATCGAGCGATGGCTACACCTTC
CASSPRSESSDGYTF
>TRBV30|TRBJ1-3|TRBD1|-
TGTGCCTGGAGGTCACAGGGGGGGGGAAACACCATATATTTT
CAWRSQGGGNTIYF
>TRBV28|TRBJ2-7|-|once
TGTGCCAGCAGTTGGGAGGAGAGCTACGAGCAGTACTTC
CASSWEESYEQYF
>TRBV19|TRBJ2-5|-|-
TGTGCCAGTAGTTTTGGTGTAGGGGGAGTCGAGACCCAGTACTTC
CASSFGVGGVETQYF
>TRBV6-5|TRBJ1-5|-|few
TGTGCCAGCAGTTTCGGGGAGGGTCAGCCCCAGCATTTT
CASSFGEGQPQHF
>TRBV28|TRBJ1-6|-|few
TGTGCCAGTTTAGGGGATTCACCCCTCCACTTT
CASLGDSPLHF
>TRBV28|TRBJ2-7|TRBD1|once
TGTGCCAGCAGTCACGGGACAGAAGCCTACGAGCAGTACTTC
CASSHGTEAYEQYF
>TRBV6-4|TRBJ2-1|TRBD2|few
TGTGCCAGCAGCCCAAGCGGGGGGGGCCCAGATGAGCAGTTCTTC
CASSPSGGGPDEQFF
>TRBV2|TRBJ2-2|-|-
TGTGCCAGCAGTGAAGGAGTCTTCACCGGGGAGCTGTTTTTT
CASSEGVFTGELFF
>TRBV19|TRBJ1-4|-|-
TGTGCCAGTAGTATAGAGGCCACTAATGAAAAACTGTTTTTT
CASSIEATNEKLFF
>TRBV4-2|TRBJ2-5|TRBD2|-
TGTGCCAGCAGCCAAGTGCTAGCGGAACAAGAGACCCAGTACTTC
CASSQVLAEQETQYF
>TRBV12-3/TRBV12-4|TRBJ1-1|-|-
TGTGCCAGCAGTTTAGCCGGAGACACTGAAGCTTTCTTT
CASSLAGDTEAFF
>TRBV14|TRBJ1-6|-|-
TGTGCCAGCAGCCCCTTGGGCGGGGGGAATTCACCCCTCCACTTT
CASSPLGGGNSPLHF
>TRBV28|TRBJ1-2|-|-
TGTGCCAGCAGTACAGGAAACGAGTATGGCTACACCTTC
CASSTGNEYGYTF
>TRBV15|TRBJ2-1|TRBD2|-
TGTGCCACCAGCAGAGAGCGGACTAGTCGAGACGAGCAGTTCTTC
CATSRERTSRDEQFF
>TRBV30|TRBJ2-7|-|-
TGTGCCTGGAGTGGACGAGGGCTCACCTACGAGCAGTACTTC
CAWSGRGLTYEQYF
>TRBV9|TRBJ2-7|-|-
TGTGCCAGCAGTGAGACAGTCTCCTACGAGCAGTACTTC
CASSETVSYEQYF
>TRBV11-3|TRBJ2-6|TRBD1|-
TGTGCCAGCAGCGTGACAGGGGCTGGGGCCAACGTCCTGACTTTC
CASSVTGAGANVLTF
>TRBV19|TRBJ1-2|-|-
TGTGCCAGTAGTATGGGCAGGCCCTATGGCTACACCTTC
CASSMGRPYGYTF
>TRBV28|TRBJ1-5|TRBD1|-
TGTGCCAGCTTGGACAGGGGTGGGGATCAGCCCCAGCATTTT
CASLDRGGDQPQHF
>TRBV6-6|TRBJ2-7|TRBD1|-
TGTGCCAGCAGTTACTCACAGGGGGCCAACGAGCAGTACTTC
CASSYSQGANEQYF
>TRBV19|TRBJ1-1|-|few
TGTGCCAGTAGTAAGGGGGGGCGCAACACTGAAGCTTTCTTT
CASSKGGRNTEAFF
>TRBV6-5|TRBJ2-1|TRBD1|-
TGTGCCAGCAGTTACTCGCGACAGGGGTACTACAATGAGCAGTTCTTC
CASSYSRQGYYNEQFF
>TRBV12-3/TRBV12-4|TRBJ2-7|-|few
TGTGCCAGCAGTTTCAGACAGACTTACGAGCAGTACTTC
CASSFRQTYEQYF
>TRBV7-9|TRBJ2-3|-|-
TGTGCCAGCAGTGGAGGGTCATTCACAGATACGCAGTATTTT
CASSGGSFTDTQYF
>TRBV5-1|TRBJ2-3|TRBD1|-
TGCGCCAGCAGCCTCGGACAGGGTGGGTCAAAAGATACGCAGTATTTT
CASSLGQGGSKDTQYF
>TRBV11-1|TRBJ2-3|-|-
TGTGCCAGCAGCTCCGGACAGTGGTCTTATACGCAGTATTTT
CASSSGQWSYTQYF
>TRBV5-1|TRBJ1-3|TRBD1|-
TGCGCCAGCAGCTTGGGTGGTACAGGGGGCGATGGAAACACCATATATTTT
CASSLGGTGGDGNTIYF
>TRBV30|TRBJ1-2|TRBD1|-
TGTGCCTGGATGGAGAACAGGGGGCATTATGGCTACACCTTC
CAWMENRGHYGYTF
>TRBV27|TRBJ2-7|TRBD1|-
TGTGCCAGCAGACAGGGACAGGCAAGCTCCTACGAGCAGTACTTC
CASRQGQASSYEQYF
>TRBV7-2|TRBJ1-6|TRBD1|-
TGTGCCAGCAGCTTAGTGGGACAGGGGGTTTCACCCCTCCACTTT
CASSLVGQGVSPLHF
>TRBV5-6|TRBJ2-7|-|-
TGTGCCAGCAGCTTGAGAAAACAGGGTCCACCCTACGAGCAGTACTTC
CASSLRKQGPPYEQYF
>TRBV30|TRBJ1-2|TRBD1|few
TGTGCCTGGGACCGGACAGGGGCCCCAAAAGCTAACTATGGCTACACCTTC
CAWDRTGAPKANYGYTF
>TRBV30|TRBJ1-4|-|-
TGTGCCTGGAGTTCGGGTAATGAAAAACTGTTTTTT
CAWSSGNEKLFF
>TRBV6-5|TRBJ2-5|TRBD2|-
TGTGCCAGCTCTGAGGGAGGGGAAGAGACCCAGTACTTC
CASSEGGEETQYF
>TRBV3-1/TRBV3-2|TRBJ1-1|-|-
TGTGCCAGCAGCCAACTCACAGGGTACACTGAAGCTTTCTTT
CASSQLTGYTEAFF
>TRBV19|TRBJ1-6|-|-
TGTGCCAGTAGTATAATCCGGGAAAGGAATAATTCACCCCTCCACTTT
CASSIIRERNNSPLHF
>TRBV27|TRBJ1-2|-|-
TGTGCCAGCACCCCGCGGGGGGCTCAAACAGGGACTAAGGATGGCTACACCTTC
CASTPRGAQTGTKDGYTF
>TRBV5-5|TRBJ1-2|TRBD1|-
TGTGCCAGCAGCGAGCGGAGGGGACAGCCCTATGGCTACACCTTC
CASSERRGQPYGYTF
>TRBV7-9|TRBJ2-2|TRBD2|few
TGTGCCAGCAGCGTCTTGGGACTAGCGGGGAACACCGGGGAGCTGTTTTTT
CASSVLGLAGNTGELFF
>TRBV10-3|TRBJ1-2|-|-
TGTGCCATCAGTGAGCTTGGGCATTTAGCGGAAGGCTACACCTTC
CAISELGHLAEGYTF
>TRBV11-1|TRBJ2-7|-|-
TGTGCCAGCAGCACCGTAGACGAGCAGTACTTC
CASSTVDEQYF
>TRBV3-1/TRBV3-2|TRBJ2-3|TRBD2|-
TGTGCCAGCAGCCAAGCATATTACGGGAGGGTAGAAGGCACAGATACGCAGTATTTT
CASSQAYYGRVEGTDTQYF
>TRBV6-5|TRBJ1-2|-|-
TGTGCCAGCAGTCCCTTAGGGGGGGCGGACTATGGCTACACCTTC
CASSPLGGADYGYTF
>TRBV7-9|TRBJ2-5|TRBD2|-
TGTGCCAGCAGCTTAATCCTAGCGGGGTCCCAAGAGACCCAGTACTTC
CASSLILAGSQETQYF
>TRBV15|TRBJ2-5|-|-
TGTGCCACCTCGGGACAATTCCAAGAGACCCAGTACTTC
CATSGQFQETQYF
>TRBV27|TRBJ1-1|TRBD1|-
TGTGCCAGCAGGCCACAGGGGGAGAACACTGAAGCTTTCTTT
CASRPQGENTEAFF
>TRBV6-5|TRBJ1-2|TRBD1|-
TGTGCCAGCAGTTACTCGTACAGGGGGAACTATGGCTACACCTTC
CASSYSYRGNYGYTF
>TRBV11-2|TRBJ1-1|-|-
TGTGCCAGCAGCTTAGCAGGGGTCACTGAAGCTTTCTTT
CASSLAGVTEAFF
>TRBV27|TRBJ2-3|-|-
TGTGCCAGCAGTTTATCACACCTCGTTATGGATACGCAGTATTTT
CASSLSHLVMDTQYF
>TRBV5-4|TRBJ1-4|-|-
TGTGCCAGCAGTCCATCCGTGGGGACTTCTTATGAAAAACTGTTTTTT
CASSPSVGTSYEKLFF